This T cell receptor beta chain comes out of a study of blood T cell repertoires in COVID-19. Whole-study context: The United States, Italy and Spain supplied acute and convalescent COVID-19 samples. Sample material is recorded as cDNA or gDNA derived from T cells, B-cell-depleted T cells, or PBMCs.

In the original analysis: The assay estimated nucleated cells by amplifying reference gene primers. Libraries were prepared by immunoSEQ multiplex PCR; TCRdb keeps only in-frame clonotypes and omits some of them. That table gives V, J and clone size, and the DNA gave D and trimming. Here the sample spans about 380,000 clones, roughly nine tenths being singletons. Trimming cost V 5 bases and J 7 bases; bases outside gene matches: 22. CDR1 is MRHNA, CDR2 SNTAGT, per germline. The CDR3 runs to 20 residues. This TCR was recovered from a man aged 40-55 years with acute or convalescent COVID-19. The V and J genes are TRBV6-4 and TRBJ2-1, with 11 nucleotides matching TRBD1. The source material was peripheral blood. In nucleotides, the CDR3 is TGTGCCAGCAGTCCGTGGACAGGGGGCAATGAACTACCAGGGTGGAATGAGCAGTTCTTC. The encoded protein is CASSPWTGGNELPGWNEQFF.